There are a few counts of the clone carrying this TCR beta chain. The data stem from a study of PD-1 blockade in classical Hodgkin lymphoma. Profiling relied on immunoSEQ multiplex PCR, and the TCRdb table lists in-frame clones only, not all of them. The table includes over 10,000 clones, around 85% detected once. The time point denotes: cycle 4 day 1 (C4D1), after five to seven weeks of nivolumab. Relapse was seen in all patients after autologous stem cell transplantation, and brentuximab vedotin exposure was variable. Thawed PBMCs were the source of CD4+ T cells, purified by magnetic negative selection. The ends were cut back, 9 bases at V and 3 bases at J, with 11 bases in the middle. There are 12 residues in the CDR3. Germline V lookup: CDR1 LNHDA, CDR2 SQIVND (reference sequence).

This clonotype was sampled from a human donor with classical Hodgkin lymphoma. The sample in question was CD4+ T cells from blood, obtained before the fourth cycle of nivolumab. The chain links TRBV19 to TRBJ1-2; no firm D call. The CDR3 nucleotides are TGTGCCAGCCGAAGAACCGACTATGGCTACACCTTC. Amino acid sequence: CASRRTDYGYTF.